Following are 29 T cell receptor beta chains from one sample sequenced in a study of T cells expressing NK-cell markers. TCRdb re-called the 5' RACE reads and catalogs CDR3 proteins one per entry, DNA excluded. The sample table includes about 460,000 distinct CDR3 sequences. Input material: blood T cells: a sorted CD56 or NKG2C T cell subset, CD4+ or CD8+ T cells, or bulk PBMC T cells (not recorded which). The receptors shown here come from a woman aged 45-65 years in good health.

The V call is TRBV11-3, the J call TRBJ1-1. Germline CDR1 and CDR2: SGHNT and YENEEA. The CDR3 contains 13 residues. CDR3 region: CASSLDPRTRAFF.

This chain links TRBV5-1 with TRBJ1-4; there is no DNA to check the TCRdb D call of TRBD1. CDR3 size: 16 residues. The germline gives CDR1 SGHRS, CDR2 YFSETQ. The CDR3 sequence is CASSLAAGGRNEKLFF.

V and J are TRBV6-6 and TRBJ2-5; TCRdb picks TRBD1, but there is no DNA to check that call. The germline V gene encodes CDR1 MNHNY and CDR2 SVGAGI (reference sequence). This CDR3 spans 16 amino acids. The CDR3 loop reads CASRPGQGVFQETQYF.

V is TRBV6-1 and J is TRBJ2-7; as DNA is missing, the TRBD2 call by TCRdb cannot be tested. CDR1 and CDR2 from the germline V gene are MNHNS and SASEGT. The CDR3 length is 13 residues. CDR3 sequence: CASSSGPDYEQYF.

The CDR3 sequence: CSARTPGRPGETQYF. The chain links TRBV20-1 to TRBJ2-5; the TRBD1 assignment by TCRdb is unverifiable without DNA. Germline-derived CDR1 and CDR2 are DFQATT and SNEGSKA (reference sequence). CDR3 length equals 15 residues.

The chain couples TRBV10-3 to TRBJ2-7; TCRdb's D call of TRBD1 is untestable without DNA. The length of the CDR3 is 15 residues. Germline V gene lookup returns CDR1 ENHRY and CDR2 SYGVKD. CDR3 loop: CAIRDSGTAVYEQYF.

The V gene is TRBV12-3 or TRBV12-4, the J gene TRBJ2-1; the TCRdb call, TRBD2, lacks DNA for checking. This CDR3 has 11 amino acids. The CDR3 sequence: CASSLEGGQFF.

This chain connects TRBV3-1 to TRBJ2-4; TCRdb gives TRBD1 as the D gene, but with no DNA this cannot be confirmed. Germline CDR1 LGHDT, CDR2 YNNKEL (reference sequence). This CDR3 is 15 amino acids long. The CDR3 sequence: CASQQGILAKNIQYF.

The V and J genes are TRBV29-1 and TRBJ2-3; with no DNA, the TCRdb D assignment of TRBD1 cannot be verified. This CDR3 has 13 amino acids. Germline V gives CDR1 SQVTM, CDR2 ANQGSEA. The CDR3 loop reads CSVLDRDEDTQYF.

This chain links TRBV10-3 with TRBJ2-2; TCRdb returns TRBD1, unconfirmable since there is no DNA. The CDR3 covers 16 residues. Germline V lookup: CDR1 ENHRY, CDR2 SYGVKD. CDR3 loop: CAIGFPGGPNTGELFF.

The chain is built from TRBV7-6 and TRBJ1-6; the D gene TCRdb calls, TRBD1, cannot be checked with no DNA. Germline CDR1 and CDR2: SGHVS and FNYEAQ. CDR3 size: 14 residues. The CDR3 protein is CASSRTGDNSPLHF.

The chain combines TRBV5-4 with TRBJ2-5. The CDR3 totals 14 residues. Germline CDR1 SGHNT, CDR2 YYREEE (reference sequence). The CDR3 loop is CASSPQSREETQYF.

This sequence joins TRBV3-1 and TRBJ1-1; TCRdb calls TRBD1, which cannot be checked without DNA. This CDR3 spans 18 amino acids. Germline-derived CDR1 and CDR2 are LGHDT and YNNKEL (reference sequence). The CDR3 loop reads CASSPGTGRPAGNTEAFF. Using reference TRBV3-1 and TRBJ1-1 for the parts outside the CDR3, the full variable domain is DTAVSQTPKYLVTQMGNDKSIKCEQNLGHDTMYWYKQDSKKFLKIMFSYNNKELIINETVPNRFSPKSPDKAHLNLHINSLELGDSAVYFCASSPGTGRPAGNTEAFFGQGTRLTVV.

The chain has TRBV29-1 and TRBJ2-1; the D call from TCRdb, TRBD2, cannot be confirmed without DNA. The length of the CDR3 is 11 residues. Looked up from germline, CDR1 is SQVTM and CDR2 is ANQGSEA. CDR3: CSVGLAGEQFF.

The chain recombines TRBV12-3 or TRBV12-4 with TRBJ2-6; TCRdb proposes TRBD2, but this gene call is untestable without DNA. This CDR3 comprises 18 residues. The CDR3 region is CASSLRAASFSGANVLTF.

The V and J genes are TRBV6-2 or TRBV6-3 and TRBJ2-2; there is no DNA to check the TCRdb D call of TRBD1. CDR1 and CDR2 from the germline V gene are MNHEY and SVGEGT. The CDR3 totals 12 residues. The CDR3 is CASSQRGGELFF.

This CDR3 is CASSLRIGVPSYNEQFF. This sequence joins TRBV12-3 or TRBV12-4 and TRBJ2-1; the D call from TCRdb, TRBD1, cannot be confirmed without DNA. The CDR3 runs to 17 residues.

This chain connects TRBV6-1 to TRBJ1-1. The CDR3 length is 13 residues. The germline V gene encodes CDR1 MNHNS and CDR2 SASEGT. The chain's CDR3 is CASSALIATEAFF.

V gene TRBV29-1 combines with J gene TRBJ2-2. The germline gives CDR1 SQVTM, CDR2 ANQGSEA. The CDR3 covers 13 residues. CDR3 sequence reads: CSAGKSNTGELFF.

The chain carries TRBV30 and TRBJ2-4. The length of the CDR3 is 13 residues. Germline V gene sequence: CDR1 GTSNPN, CDR2 SVGIG (reference sequence). CDR3 sequence: CAWSVLAENIQYF.

The chain joins TRBV20-1 to TRBJ1-1. Germline V gene data show CDR1 as DFQATT and CDR2 as SNEGSKA (reference sequence). The length of the CDR3 is 12 residues. The CDR3 loop is CSALGDSGEAFF.

This chain joins TRBV2 and TRBJ2-3; TCRdb's assignment of TRBD1 cannot be checked, as there is no DNA. The length of the CDR3 is 15 residues. Germline values: CDR1 SNHLY, CDR2 FYNNEI. The CDR3 reads CASSVGVPSTDTQYF.

The V and J genes are TRBV7-3 and TRBJ2-2; with no DNA, the TCRdb D assignment of TRBD1 cannot be verified. The CDR3 runs 16 residues. Germline CDR1 SGHTA, CDR2 FQGTGA. CDR3: CASSSRTGGNTGELFF. The full variable domain, rest sourced from reference TRBV7-3 and TRBJ2-2, is GAGVSQTPSNKVTEKGKYVELRCDPISGHTALYWYRQSLGQGPEFLIYFQGTGAADDSGLPNDRFFAVRPEGSVSTLKIQRTERGDSAVYLCASSSRTGGNTGELFFGEGSRLTVL.

The chain carries TRBV29-1 and TRBJ2-1; TCRdb returns TRBD2, unconfirmable since there is no DNA. Germline CDR1 and CDR2: SQVTM and ANQGSEA. This CDR3 is 15 amino acids long. CDR3: CSVGPAGGPYNEQFF.

V and J are TRBV4-1 and TRBJ2-7; the TCRdb D gene call, TRBD2, has no DNA to confirm it. The CDR3 length is 17 residues. CDR1 and CDR2 from the germline V gene are MGHRA and YSYEKL. Here the CDR3 reads CASSQDGWTSGAYEQYF.

The chain employs TRBV27 and TRBJ2-2; TCRdb lists TRBD1, though no DNA is available to test this call. The length of the CDR3 is 14 residues. Germline V gene sequence: CDR1 MNHEY, CDR2 SMNVEV (reference sequence). The CDR3 is CASSFQGSGGELFF.

V is TRBV11-2 and J is TRBJ2-3; TCRdb indicates TRBD1, and absent DNA this call remains unverified. Germline values: CDR1 SGHAT, CDR2 FQNNGV. The CDR3 sequence is 15 residues long. The CDR3 protein is CASSPERGNADTQYF.

The chain carries TRBV5-1 and TRBJ2-2; TCRdb's assignment of TRBD1 cannot be checked, as there is no DNA. Germline V gene data show CDR1 as SGHRS and CDR2 as YFSETQ. The CDR3 covers 15 residues. The CDR3: CASSWIQGFTGELFF.

This chain links TRBV19 with TRBJ1-2; TCRdb's assignment of TRBD1 cannot be checked, as there is no DNA. Germline loops: CDR1 LNHDA, CDR2 SQIVND (reference sequence). CDR3 size: 14 residues. CDR3: CASSGQLLNYGYTF.